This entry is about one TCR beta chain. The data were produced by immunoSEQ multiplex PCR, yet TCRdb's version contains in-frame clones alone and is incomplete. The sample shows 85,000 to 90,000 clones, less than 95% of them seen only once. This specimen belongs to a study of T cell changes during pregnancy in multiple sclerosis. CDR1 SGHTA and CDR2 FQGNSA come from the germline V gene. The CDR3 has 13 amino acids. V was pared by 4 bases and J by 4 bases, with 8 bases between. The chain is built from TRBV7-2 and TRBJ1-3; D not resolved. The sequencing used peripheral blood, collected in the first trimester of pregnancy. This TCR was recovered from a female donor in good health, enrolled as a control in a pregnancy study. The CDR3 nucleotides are TGTGCCAGCAGCTCCTTTAGCGGAAACACCATATATTTT. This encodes CASSSFSGNTIYF.